The clone carrying this TCR beta chain was seen more than once but under ten times. Its target is not known. These data belong to a study of T cell repertoires in cytomegalovirus infection. Germline values: CDR1 MNHEY, CDR2 SMNVEV (reference sequence). This CDR3 region has 11 residues. Trimming took 6 bases from V and 6 from J, leaving 8 bases between them. TCRdb re-derived calls from the reads in MiXCR, one entry per CDR3 protein. The sample consists of about 890,000 distinct CDR3 sequences, 31% of them appearing once. This TCR derives from a human donor in good health (CMV status not recorded). Some clones in this sample may be carry-over from other donors' samples. The chain employs TRBV27 and TRBJ1-1; no reliable D call. The specimen comprised cultured CD8+ T cells from PBMCs, sampled from culture after CMV antigen stimulation. In nucleotides, the CDR3 is TGTGCCAGCAGCGGAGGGCCTGAAGCTTTCTTT. This encodes CASSGGPEAFF.